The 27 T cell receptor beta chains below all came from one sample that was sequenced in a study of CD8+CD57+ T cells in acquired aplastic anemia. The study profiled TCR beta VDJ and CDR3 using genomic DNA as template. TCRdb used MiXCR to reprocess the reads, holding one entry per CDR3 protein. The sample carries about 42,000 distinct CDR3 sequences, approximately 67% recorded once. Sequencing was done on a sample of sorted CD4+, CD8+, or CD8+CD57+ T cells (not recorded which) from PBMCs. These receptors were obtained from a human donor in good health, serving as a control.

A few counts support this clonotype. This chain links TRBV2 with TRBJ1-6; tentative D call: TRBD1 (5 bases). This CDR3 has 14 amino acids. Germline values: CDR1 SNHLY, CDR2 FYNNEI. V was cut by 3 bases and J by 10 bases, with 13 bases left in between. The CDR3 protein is CASSDRQSRSPLHF. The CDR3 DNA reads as TGTGCCAGCAGTGATCGACAGTCACGCTCACCCCTCCACTTT.

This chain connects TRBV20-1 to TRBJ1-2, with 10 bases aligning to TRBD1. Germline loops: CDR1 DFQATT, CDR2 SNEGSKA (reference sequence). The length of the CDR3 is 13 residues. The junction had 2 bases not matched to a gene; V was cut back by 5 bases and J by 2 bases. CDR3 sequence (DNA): TGCAGTGCTCGACAGGGGGCGAACTATGGCTACACCTTC. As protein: CSARQGANYGYTF.

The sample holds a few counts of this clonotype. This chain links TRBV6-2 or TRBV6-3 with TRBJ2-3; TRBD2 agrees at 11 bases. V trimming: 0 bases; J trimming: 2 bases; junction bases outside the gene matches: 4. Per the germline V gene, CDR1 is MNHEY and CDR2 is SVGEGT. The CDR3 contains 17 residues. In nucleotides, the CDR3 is TGTGCCAGCAGTTACTCGATTAGCGGGGGGGCCACAGATACGCAGTATTTT. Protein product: CASSYSISGGATDTQYF.

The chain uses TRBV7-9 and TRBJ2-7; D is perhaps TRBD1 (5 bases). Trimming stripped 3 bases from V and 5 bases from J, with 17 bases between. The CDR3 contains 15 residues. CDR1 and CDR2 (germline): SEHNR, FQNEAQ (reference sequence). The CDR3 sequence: CASSFGGAPRHEQYF. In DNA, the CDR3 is TGTGCCAGCAGCTTTGGTGGGGCCCCTAGACACGAGCAGTACTTC.

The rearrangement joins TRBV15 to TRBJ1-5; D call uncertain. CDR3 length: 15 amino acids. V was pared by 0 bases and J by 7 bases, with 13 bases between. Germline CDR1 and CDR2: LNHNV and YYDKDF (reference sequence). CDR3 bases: TGTGCCACCAGCAGAGATGGGTTACTTTTGCAGCCCCAGCATTTT. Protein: CATSRDGLLLQPQHF. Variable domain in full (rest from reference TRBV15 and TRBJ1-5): DAMVIQNPRYQVTQFGKPVTLSCSQTLNHNVMYWYQQKSSQAPKLLFHYYDKDFNNEADTPDNFQSRRPNTSFCFLDIRSPGLGDTAMYLCATSRDGLLLQPQHFGDGTRLSIL.

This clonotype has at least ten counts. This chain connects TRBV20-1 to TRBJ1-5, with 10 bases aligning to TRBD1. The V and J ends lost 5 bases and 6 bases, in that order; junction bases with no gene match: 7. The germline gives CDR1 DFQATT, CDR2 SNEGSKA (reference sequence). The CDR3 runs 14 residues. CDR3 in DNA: TGCAGTGCTTCTCTCGGGACAGGGGTTCAGCCCCAGCATTTT. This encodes CSASLGTGVQPQHF.

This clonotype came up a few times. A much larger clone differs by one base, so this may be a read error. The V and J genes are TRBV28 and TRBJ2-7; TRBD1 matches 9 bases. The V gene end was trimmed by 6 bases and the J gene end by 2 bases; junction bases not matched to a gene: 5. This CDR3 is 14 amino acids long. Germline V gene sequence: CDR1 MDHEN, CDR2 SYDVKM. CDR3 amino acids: CASSMTGGTYEQYF. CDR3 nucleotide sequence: TGTGCCAGCAGCATGACAGGGGGAACCTACGAGCAGTACTTC.

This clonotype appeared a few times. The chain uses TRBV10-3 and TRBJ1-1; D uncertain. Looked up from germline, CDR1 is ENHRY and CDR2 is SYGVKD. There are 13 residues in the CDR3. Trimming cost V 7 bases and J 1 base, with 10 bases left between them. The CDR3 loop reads CAINSITNTEAFF. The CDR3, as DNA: TGTGCCATCAACTCGATAACGAACACTGAAGCTTTCTTT.

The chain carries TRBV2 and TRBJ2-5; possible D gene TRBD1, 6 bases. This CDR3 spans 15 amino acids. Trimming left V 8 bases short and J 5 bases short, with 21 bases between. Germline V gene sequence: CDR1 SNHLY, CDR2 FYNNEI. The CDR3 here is CASEVEGGIGETQYF. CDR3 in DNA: TGTGCCAGCGAAGTAGAAGGGGGTATAGGGGAGACCCAGTACTTC. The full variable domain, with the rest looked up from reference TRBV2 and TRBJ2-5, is EPEVTQTPSHQVTQMGQEVILRCVPISNHLYFYWYRQILGQKVEFLVSFYNNEISEKSEIFDDQFSVERPDGSNFTLKIRSTKLEDSAMYFCASEVEGGIGETQYFGPGTRLLVL.

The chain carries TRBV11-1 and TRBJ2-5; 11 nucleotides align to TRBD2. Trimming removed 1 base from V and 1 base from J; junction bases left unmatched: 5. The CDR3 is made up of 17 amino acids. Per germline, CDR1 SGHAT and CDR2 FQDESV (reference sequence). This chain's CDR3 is CASSLVTSGETQETQYF. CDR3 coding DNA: TGTGCCAGCAGCTTAGTGACTAGCGGGGAAACCCAAGAGACCCAGTACTTC.

CDR3 protein: CSALTGGQPQHF. The DNA of the CDR3 is TGCAGTGCTCTGACAGGGGGCCAGCCCCAGCATTTT. The chain combines TRBV20-1 with TRBJ1-5, with 10 bases lining up with TRBD1. CDR3 length: 12 amino acids. V lost 5 bases to trimming and J lost 7 bases; unmatched junction nucleotides: 2. Germline assignment: CDR1 DFQATT and CDR2 SNEGSKA (reference sequence).

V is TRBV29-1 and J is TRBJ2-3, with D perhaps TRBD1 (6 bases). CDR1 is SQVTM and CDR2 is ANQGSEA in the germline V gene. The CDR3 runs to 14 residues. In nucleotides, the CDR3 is TGCAGTACTCCGGGACACCTAATTACAGATACGCAGTATTTT. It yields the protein CSTPGHLITDTQYF.

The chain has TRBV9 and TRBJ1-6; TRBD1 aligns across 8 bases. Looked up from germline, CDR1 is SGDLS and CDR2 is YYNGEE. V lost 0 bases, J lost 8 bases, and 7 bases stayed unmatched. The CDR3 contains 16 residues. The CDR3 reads CASSVGAGQVDSPLHF. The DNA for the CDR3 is TGTGCCAGCAGCGTAGGCGCGGGACAGGTAGATTCACCCCTCCACTTT.

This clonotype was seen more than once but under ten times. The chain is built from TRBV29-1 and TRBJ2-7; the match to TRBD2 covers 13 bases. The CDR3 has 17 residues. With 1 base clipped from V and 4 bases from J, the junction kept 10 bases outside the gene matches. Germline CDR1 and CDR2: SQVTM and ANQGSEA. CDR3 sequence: CSVEVLGTSGDGYEQYF. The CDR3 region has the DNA TGCAGCGTTGAAGTCCTGGGGACTAGCGGGGATGGATACGAGCAGTACTTC.

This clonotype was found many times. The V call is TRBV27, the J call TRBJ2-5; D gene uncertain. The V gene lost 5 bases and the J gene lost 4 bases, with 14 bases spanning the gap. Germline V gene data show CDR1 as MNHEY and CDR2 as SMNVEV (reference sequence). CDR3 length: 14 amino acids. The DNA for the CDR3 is TGTGCCAGCAGTCCGTTAGAGGACGGAGAGACCCAGTACTTC. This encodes CASSPLEDGETQYF.

CDR3 in amino acids: CASSEGRGNEQFF. DNA of the CDR3: TGTGCCAGCAGTGAAGGGCGGGGCAATGAGCAGTTCTTC. The chain joins TRBV2 to TRBJ2-1; possible D gene TRBD2, 6 bases. Between the trimmed V and J ends, which lost 1 base and 6 bases, there was a span of 7 bases. Germline V gene data show CDR1 as SNHLY and CDR2 as FYNNEI. The CDR3 has 13 amino acids. The complete variable domain, with remaining parts taken from reference TRBV2 and TRBJ2-1, reads EPEVTQTPSHQVTQMGQEVILRCVPISNHLYFYWYRQILGQKVEFLVSFYNNEISEKSEIFDDQFSVERPDGSNFTLKIRSTKLEDSAMYFCASSEGRGNEQFFGPGTRLTVL.

CDR3 coding DNA: TGTGCCAGCACCTCGATGGGATATAATTCACCCCTCCACTTT. This encodes CASTSMGYNSPLHF. This sequence joins TRBV13 and TRBJ1-6; unclear D gene. The CDR3 contains 14 residues. Germline V gives CDR1 PRHDT, CDR2 FYEKMQ (reference sequence). V dropped 7 bases and J dropped 4 bases, with 11 bases sitting between them.

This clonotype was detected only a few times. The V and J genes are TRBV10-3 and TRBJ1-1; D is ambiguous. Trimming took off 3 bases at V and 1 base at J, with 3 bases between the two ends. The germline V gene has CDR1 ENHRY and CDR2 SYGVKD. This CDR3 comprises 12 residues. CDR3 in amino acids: CAISDGNTEAFF. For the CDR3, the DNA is TGTGCCATCAGTGATGGGAACACTGAAGCTTTCTTT.

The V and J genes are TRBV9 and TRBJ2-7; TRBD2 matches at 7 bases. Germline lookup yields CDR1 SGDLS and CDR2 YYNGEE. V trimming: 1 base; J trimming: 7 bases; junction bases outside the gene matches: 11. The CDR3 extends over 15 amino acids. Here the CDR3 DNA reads TGTGCCAGCAGCGTATCCCTAGCGGCCCCTCAGGAGCAGTACTTC. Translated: CASSVSLAAPQEQYF.

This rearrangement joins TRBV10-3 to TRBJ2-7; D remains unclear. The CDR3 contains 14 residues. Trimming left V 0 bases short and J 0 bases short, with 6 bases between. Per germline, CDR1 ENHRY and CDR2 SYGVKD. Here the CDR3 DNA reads TGTGCCATCAGTGAGTCCGAAAGCTCCTACGAGCAGTACTTC. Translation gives CAISESESSYEQYF.

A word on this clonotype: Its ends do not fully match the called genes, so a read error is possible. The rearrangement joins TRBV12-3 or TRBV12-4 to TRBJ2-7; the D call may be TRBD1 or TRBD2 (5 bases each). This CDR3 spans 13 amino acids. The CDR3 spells CASSTGTTRGQYF. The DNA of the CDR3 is TGCGCCAGCAGTACCGGGACCACCCGTGGGCAGTACTTC.

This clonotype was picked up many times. The CDR3 sequence: CASSDSLGGTDTQYF. DNA of the CDR3: TGTGCCAGCAGTGACTCTTTGGGGGGAACAGATACGCAGTATTTT. The rearrangement uses TRBV6-4 and TRBJ2-3; possibly TRBD2 for D (6 bases). Trimming took 0 bases from V and 3 from J, leaving 10 bases between them. The CDR3 has 15 amino acids. Looked up from germline, CDR1 is MRHNA and CDR2 is SNTAGT.

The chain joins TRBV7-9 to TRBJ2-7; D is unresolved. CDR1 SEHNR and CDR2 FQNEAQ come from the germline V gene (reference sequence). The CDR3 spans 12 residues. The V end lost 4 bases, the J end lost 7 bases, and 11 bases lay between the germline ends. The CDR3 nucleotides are TGTGCCAGCAGCTGGTTGGCCTTGGAGCAGTACTTC. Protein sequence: CASSWLALEQYF.

The CDR3: CSVGDGTKTYEQYF. CDR3 DNA sequence: TGCAGCGTGGGGGACGGGACAAAAACCTACGAGCAGTACTTC. The genes are TRBV29-1 and TRBJ2-7, with D maybe TRBD1 (6 bases). Trimming took off 6 bases at V and 2 bases at J, with 17 bases between the two ends. The CDR3 has 14 amino acids. The germline V gene encodes CDR1 SQVTM and CDR2 ANQGSEA.

The CDR3 loop reads CASSDRDGRSEQFF. The CDR3, as DNA: TGTGCCAGCAGCGATAGGGACGGCAGGAGTGAGCAGTTCTTC. The rearrangement links TRBV9 to TRBJ2-1; D assignment may be TRBD1 or TRBD2 (5 bases each). Germline loops: CDR1 SGDLS, CDR2 YYNGEE. The CDR3 consists of 14 residues. V was shortened by 3 bases and J by 9 bases, with 16 bases between the two germline ends.

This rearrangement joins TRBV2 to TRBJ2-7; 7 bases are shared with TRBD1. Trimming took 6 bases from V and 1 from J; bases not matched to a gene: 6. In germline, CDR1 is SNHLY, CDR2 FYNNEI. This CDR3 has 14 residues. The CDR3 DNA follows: TGTGCCAGCAGCGAACAGGGACAGTCCTACGAGCAGTACTTC. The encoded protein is CASSEQGQSYEQYF.

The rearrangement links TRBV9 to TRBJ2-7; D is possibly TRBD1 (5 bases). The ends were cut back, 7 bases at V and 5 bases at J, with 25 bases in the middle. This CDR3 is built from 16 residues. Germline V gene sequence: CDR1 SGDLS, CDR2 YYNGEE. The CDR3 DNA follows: TGTGCCAGCGCCCACACCCGCGCACAGGAATTAAACGAGCAGTACTTC. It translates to CASAHTRAQELNEQYF.